The 28 T cell receptor beta chains below all came from one sample that was sequenced in a study of response to subunit inactivated influenza vaccine. TCRdb re-called the RT-PCR reads through MiXCR, storing one row per CDR3 protein. The sample has about 180,000 distinct CDR3 sequences, around 9% seen once. The sample in question was non-naive T cells sorted from PBMCs, obtained on the day of vaccination. These receptors came from a man aged 45-60 years who received an inactivated influenza vaccine.

The CDR3 protein is CSASLAGLGQGPYEQYF. The DNA of the CDR3 is TGCAGTGCTTCACTAGCGGGATTGGGTCAAGGCCCCTACGAGCAGTACTTC. V is TRBV20-1 and J is TRBJ2-7, with TRBD2 matching 10 bases. The CDR3 runs to 17 residues. CDR1 is DFQATT and CDR2 is SNEGSKA in the germline V gene (reference sequence). With V trimmed by 5 bases and J by 2 bases, 15 bases remained unmatched.

This chain links TRBV20-1 with TRBJ1-5; weak D call: TRBD1 (5 bases). Between the trimmed V and J ends, which lost 5 bases and 2 bases, there was a span of 13 bases. Germline loops: CDR1 DFQATT, CDR2 SNEGSKA (reference sequence). The CDR3 sequence is 14 residues long. The CDR3 loop is CSALQGSGNQPQHF. The CDR3 coding sequence is TGCAGTGCTCTCCAGGGTAGCGGCAATCAGCCCCAGCATTTT.

The chain is built from TRBV3-1 and TRBJ1-5; 7 positions match TRBD1. V was clipped by 4 bases and J by 6 bases; unmatched bases: 6. CDR3 length: 14 amino acids. The germline V gene has CDR1 LGHDT and CDR2 YNNKEL (reference sequence). The CDR3 reads CASSPHRGGQPQHF. The DNA of the CDR3 is TGTGCCAGCAGCCCACACAGGGGCGGTCAGCCCCAGCATTTT.

Many counts were recorded for this clonotype. The rearrangement joins TRBV7-2 to TRBJ1-1; D remains unclear. V lost 4 bases and J lost 0, with 15 bases in between. The CDR3 covers 16 residues. From germline, CDR1 is SGHTA and CDR2 FQGNSA. The CDR3 region is CASSSGRNSMNTEAFF. CDR3 DNA: TGTGCCAGCAGCTCAGGACGGAATTCGATGAACACTGAAGCTTTCTTT.

The sample holds a few counts of this clonotype. The chain has TRBV10-3 and TRBJ2-7; tentative D call: TRBD2 (6 bases). V lost 5 bases and J 3 bases, leaving 14 bases between the germline ends. Germline assignment: CDR1 ENHRY and CDR2 SYGVKD. The CDR3 contains 14 residues. CDR3 bases: TGTGCCATCAGTAAGGGACTCCCAAACTACGAGCAGTACTTC. This codes for CAISKGLPNYEQYF.

This clonotype has at least ten counts. The V gene is TRBV18, the J gene TRBJ1-1; D is unresolved. The V end was cut by 5 bases, the J end by 4 bases, with 17 bases between. The CDR3 is made up of 15 amino acids. CDR1 KGHSH and CDR2 LQKENI come from the germline V gene. The CDR3 DNA sequence: TGTGCCAGCTCATCTCCGGGTCCTAGGGTCACTGAAGCTTTCTTT. Protein product: CASSSPGPRVTEAFF.

Many counts were recorded for this clonotype. This chain connects TRBV12-3 or TRBV12-4 to TRBJ2-7, with 7 nucleotides matching TRBD1. J was trimmed by 0 bases and V by 6 bases; bases with no gene match: 5. This CDR3 region has 14 residues. The chain's CDR3 is CASSVRDSSYEQYF. CDR3 nucleotides: TGTGCCAGCAGCGTCCGGGACAGCTCCTACGAGCAGTACTTC.

The sample holds a few counts of this clonotype. The CDR3: CASSLGQGNRGTGELFF. The DNA of the CDR3 is TGTGCCAGCAGCTTAGGACAGGGGAACCGAGGCACCGGGGAGCTGTTTTTT. The chain combines TRBV7-2 with TRBJ2-2, with 8 bases matching TRBD1. The J segment lost 4 bases and the V segment lost 1 base, leaving 8 bases of the junction unmatched. From germline, CDR1 is SGHTA and CDR2 FQGNSA. The length of the CDR3 is 17 residues.

This clonotype has a handful of counts. The chain couples TRBV27 to TRBJ2-1; the D is unclear. V gave up 5 bases and J gave up 2 bases, with 7 bases separating them. CDR1 and CDR2 from the germline V gene are MNHEY and SMNVEV (reference sequence). This CDR3 has 13 amino acids. The CDR3 region is CASSRYAYNEQFF. CDR3 in DNA: TGTGCCAGCAGTCGGTACGCCTACAATGAGCAGTTCTTC.

This clonotype has just a few counts. V is TRBV5-1 and J is TRBJ1-1; 8 positions match TRBD1. V shed 4 bases and J 3 bases; nucleotides not matched to a gene: 8. The CDR3 sequence is 15 residues long. Germline lookup yields CDR1 SGHRS and CDR2 YFSETQ. CDR3 in amino acids: CASSATGTGHTEAFF. CDR3 sequence (DNA): TGCGCCAGCAGCGCGACTGGGACAGGTCACACTGAAGCTTTCTTT.

The chain is built from TRBV7-2 and TRBJ2-3; D could derive from TRBD1 or TRBD2 (6 bases each). Germline V gene data show CDR1 as SGHTA and CDR2 as FQGNSA. This CDR3 spans 14 amino acids. V lost 2 bases, J lost 6 bases, and 12 bases lay in between. CDR3 sequence (DNA): TGTGCCAGCAGCTTATTGGGGGGCTTGGATACGCAGTATTTT. Translation: CASSLLGGLDTQYF.

In its sample, this clonotype was seen a few times. The chain carries TRBV27 and TRBJ2-7, with unresolved D. The CDR3 runs to 11 residues. Germline loops: CDR1 MNHEY, CDR2 SMNVEV (reference sequence). The V end was cut by 6 bases, the J end by 3 bases, with 6 bases between. The CDR3 sequence is CASRYLYEQYF. The DNA of the CDR3 is TGTGCCAGCAGATATCTCTACGAGCAGTACTTC.

The table lists this clonotype with many counts. The genes are TRBV20-1 and TRBJ2-1; D possibly corresponds to TRBD2 (6 bases). CDR3 size: 14 residues. V dropped 2 bases and J dropped 0 bases, with 8 bases sitting between them. The germline CDR1 and CDR2 sequences are DFQATT and SNEGSKA (reference sequence). CDR3: CSARFGSSYNEQFF. In nucleotides, the CDR3 is TGCAGTGCTAGATTCGGGAGCTCCTACAATGAGCAGTTCTTC.

This chain joins TRBV5-1 and TRBJ2-6, with D possibly matching TRBD2 (5 bases). The CDR3 spans 19 residues. V lost 1 base and J lost 0, with 17 bases in between. CDR1 is SGHRS and CDR2 is YFSETQ in the germline V gene. In DNA form, the CDR3 reads TGCGCCAGCAGCTTGTCCCGGACTTTCCCCCTCTCTGGGGCCAACGTCCTGACTTTC. Translated: CASSLSRTFPLSGANVLTF.

This clonotype was seen at least ten times. The CDR3 coding sequence is TGCGCCAGCAGCCAAGGAATGCGGGGGGCCAGAATGGAGCAGTACTTC. Its translation is CASSQGMRGARMEQYF. J is TRBJ2-7 and V is TRBV4-1; TRBD2 matches at 8 bases. Germline CDR1 MGHRA, CDR2 YSYEKL. The CDR3 has 16 residues. V lost 1 base to trimming and J lost 7 bases; unmatched junction nucleotides: 12.

This clonotype appeared many times. This chain connects TRBV11-3 to TRBJ2-2; D remains unclear. CDR1 and CDR2 (germline): SGHNT, YENEEA. V dropped 5 bases and J dropped 4 bases, with 5 bases sitting between them. This CDR3 contains 12 residues. The CDR3 region is CASSRSTGELFF. The CDR3 bases are TGTGCCAGCAGCCGTTCCACCGGGGAGCTGTTTTTT.

The chain employs TRBV28 and TRBJ2-3; D tentatively fits TRBD1 or TRBD2 (5 bases each). This CDR3 is built from 15 residues. Trimming cost V 6 bases and J 2 bases, with 15 bases left between them. Germline V lookup: CDR1 MDHEN, CDR2 SYDVKM. The DNA for the CDR3 is TGTGCCAGCAGCCTCTTGGGACCGACCACAGATACGCAGTATTTT. Its protein product is CASSLLGPTTDTQYF.

This clonotype has ten or more counts. The chain combines TRBV20-1 with TRBJ2-1; D is perhaps TRBD2 (5 bases). Trimming took off 1 base at V and 4 bases at J, with 14 bases between the two ends. The CDR3 spans 15 residues. Germline CDR1 DFQATT, CDR2 SNEGSKA (reference sequence). The CDR3 is CSARVRADAYNEQFF. Written as DNA, the CDR3 is TGCAGTGCTAGAGTGCGGGCGGACGCTTACAATGAGCAGTTCTTC.

V is TRBV6-1 and J is TRBJ1-6, with 7 nucleotides matching TRBD1. Germline V gives CDR1 MNHNS, CDR2 SASEGT. The CDR3 consists of 14 residues. With 2 bases clipped from V and 7 bases from J, the junction kept 2 bases outside the gene matches. This chain's CDR3 is CASSEQQGNSPLHF. The CDR3 DNA sequence: TGTGCCAGCAGTGAACAACAGGGGAATTCACCCCTCCACTTT.

This clonotype was seen repeatedly, ten times or more. The chain links TRBV6-2 or TRBV6-3 to TRBJ2-2; 9 nucleotides align to TRBD1. The CDR3 loop spans 13 amino acids. CDR1 MNHEY and CDR2 SVGEGT come from the germline V gene. After removal of 6 bases from V and 6 bases from J, the junction contained 2 bases not matched to a gene. The CDR3, as DNA: TGTGCCAGCAGGGGACAGGGCGCCGGGGAGCTGTTTTTT. Protein product: CASRGQGAGELFF.

This clonotype was seen a handful of times. This chain joins TRBV20-1 and TRBJ2-3; tentative D call: TRBD2 (5 bases). The germline CDR1 and CDR2 sequences are DFQATT and SNEGSKA (reference sequence). Between the trimmed V and J ends, which lost 6 bases and 2 bases, there was a span of 21 bases. This CDR3 has 16 amino acids. CDR3 sequence reads: CSARTLERSFTDTQYF. The CDR3 DNA follows: TGCAGTGCCCGGACTTTGGAGCGGAGCTTCACAGATACGCAGTATTTT.

This sequence joins TRBV6-2 or TRBV6-3 and TRBJ2-6; D ambiguous. The ends were cut back, 7 bases at V and 0 bases at J, with 10 bases in the middle. In germline, CDR1 is MNHEY, CDR2 SVGEGT. The CDR3 is 15 residues long. This CDR3 is CASTLRFSGANVLTF. The CDR3, as DNA: TGTGCCAGCACCCTGAGGTTCTCTGGGGCCAACGTCCTGACTTTC.

There are many counts of this clonotype. The gene calls are TRBV20-1 and TRBJ2-3; D call uncertain. Trimming removed 3 bases from V and 0 bases from J, with 10 bases in between. Per germline, CDR1 DFQATT and CDR2 SNEGSKA (reference sequence). CDR3 size: 14 residues. This CDR3 reads CSASVEASTDTQYF. The DNA of the CDR3 is TGCAGTGCTAGTGTAGAGGCTAGCACAGATACGCAGTATTTT.

The rearrangement links TRBV27 to TRBJ1-4; TRBD1 aligns across 8 bases. After removal of 8 bases from V and 4 bases from J, the junction contained 6 bases not matched to a gene. CDR1 is MNHEY and CDR2 is SMNVEV in the germline V gene (reference sequence). The CDR3 runs to 14 residues. The CDR3, as DNA: TGTGCCAGCCGAGGGACAGGTCTTAATGAAAAACTGTTTTTT. It codes for CASRGTGLNEKLFF.

There are a few counts of this clonotype. The CDR3 region is CASSLGLAYGANVLTF. CDR3 DNA: TGTGCCAGCAGCTTAGGGCTAGCGTACGGGGCCAACGTCCTGACTTTC. The V call is TRBV7-8, the J call TRBJ2-6; tentative D call: TRBD2 (6 bases). Trimming pared 1 base from V and 4 bases from J, leaving 11 bases between. The CDR3 totals 16 residues. Per the germline V gene, CDR1 is SGHVS and CDR2 is FQNEAQ.

At least ten counts were recorded for this clonotype. This chain joins TRBV10-3 and TRBJ2-5; the D gene could be TRBD1 or TRBD2 (6 bases each). The CDR3 loop spans 17 amino acids. V lost 0 bases, J lost 4 bases, and 18 bases lay in between. The germline gives CDR1 ENHRY, CDR2 SYGVKD. The chain's CDR3 is CAISESPRPGARETQYF. The CDR3 coding sequence is TGTGCCATCAGTGAGTCCCCTCGGCCGGGGGCTCGAGAGACCCAGTACTTC.

This clonotype was observed a few times. This sequence joins TRBV5-4 and TRBJ2-5; 14 bases map to TRBD2. In germline, CDR1 is SGHNT, CDR2 YYREEE (reference sequence). This CDR3 is 17 amino acids long. With 4 bases clipped from V and 0 bases from J, the junction kept 5 bases outside the gene matches. The CDR3 DNA sequence: TGTGCCAGCAGCCCCGGGACTAGCGGGAGTAACCAAGAGACCCAGTACTTC. It is translated as CASSPGTSGSNQETQYF.

V is TRBV6-2 or TRBV6-3 and J is TRBJ1-2, with 8 bases lining up with TRBD1. V was pared by 0 bases and J by 7 bases, with 1 base of the junction left unmatched. From germline, CDR1 is MNHEY and CDR2 SVGEGT. The length of the CDR3 is 13 residues. Here the CDR3 reads CASSYSGQGGYTF. The CDR3 DNA reads as TGTGCCAGCAGTTACTCCGGACAGGGTGGCTACACCTTC.